One and the same sample provided the 30 T cell receptor beta chains below, sequenced in a study of T cells in localized non-small cell lung cancer. Data came from immunoSEQ multiplex PCR; TCRdb stores just in-frame clones and leaves some out. The table has 20,000 to 30,000 clones, 70% to 90% seen once; the top ten hold over 12%. Sequencing used peripheral blood, obtained before any cancer treatment. The receptors originated from a female donor of 60 years or more with stage II squamous cell lung carcinoma.

Notes on this clone: This sequence is one base from a far larger clone and is likely a read error. V and J are TRBV4-3 and TRBJ1-1, with unresolved D. CDR1 and CDR2 from the germline V gene are LGHNA and YSLEER. The CDR3 is 13 amino acids. CDR3 loop: CAGSPSRNTEAFF. The CDR3 DNA reads as TGCGCCGGCAGCCCCTCACGGAACACTGAAGCTTTCTTT.

The chain carries TRBV5-1 and TRBJ1-1; a weak D match, TRBD1 (5 bases). Germline lookup yields CDR1 SGHRS and CDR2 YFSETQ. The V end lost 2 bases, the J end lost 1 base, and 9 bases lay between the germline ends. The CDR3 covers 14 residues. The CDR3 DNA reads as TGCGCCAGCAGCTTTAGAGACAGGAACACTGAAGCTTTCTTT. Amino acid sequence: CASSFRDRNTEAFF.

The chain carries TRBV7-9 and TRBJ2-7; no reliable D call. The V end was cut by 5 bases, the J end by 3 bases, with 5 bases between. This CDR3 spans 11 amino acids. The germline V gene encodes CDR1 SEHNR and CDR2 FQNEAQ (reference sequence). The chain's CDR3 is CASSAFYEQYF. CDR3 DNA: TGTGCCAGCAGCGCTTTCTACGAGCAGTACTTC.

This chain links TRBV19 with TRBJ2-1; 7 nucleotides align to TRBD1. CDR1 LNHDA and CDR2 SQIVND come from the germline V gene (reference sequence). This CDR3 contains 15 residues. The V gene end was trimmed by 7 bases and the J gene end by 6 bases; junction bases not matched to a gene: 12. CDR3 nucleotides: TGTGCCAGTACCAAAAACAGGGGTACCCCCAATGAGCAGTTCTTC. This translates into CASTKNRGTPNEQFF.

The chain recombines TRBV2 with TRBJ1-4; 7 bases match TRBD1. Trimming cost V 7 bases and J 5 bases; bases outside gene matches: 4. The germline CDR1 and CDR2 sequences are SNHLY and FYNNEI. There are 13 residues in the CDR3. The CDR3 DNA follows: TGTGCCAGCACCGGGACAGAGAATGAAAAACTGTTTTTT. It yields the protein CASTGTENEKLFF.

The chain carries TRBV28 and TRBJ1-1, with 8 bases fitting TRBD1. This CDR3 has 14 residues. With 1 base clipped from V and 5 bases from J, the junction kept 3 bases outside the gene matches. Germline V gene sequence: CDR1 MDHEN, CDR2 SYDVKM. This CDR3 is CASSLSGGRTEAFF. Written as DNA, the CDR3 is TGTGCCAGCAGTTTATCAGGGGGCCGGACTGAAGCTTTCTTT.

The chain recombines TRBV5-1 with TRBJ1-1; D call uncertain. The germline V and J ends were trimmed by 6 bases and 3 bases, with 18 bases remaining between them. Germline CDR1 and CDR2: SGHRS and YFSETQ. The CDR3 length is 15 residues. CDR3 nucleotides: TGCGCCAGCATGGAATTAGGTTCTTCGGACACTGAAGCTTTCTTT. Protein product: CASMELGSSDTEAFF.

This clone was recorded a few times. The chain uses TRBV6-6 and TRBJ1-5; D is perhaps TRBD1 (6 bases). CDR3 length: 11 amino acids. Germline assignment: CDR1 MNHNY and CDR2 SVGAGI (reference sequence). Trimming took 8 bases from V and 5 from J, leaving 7 bases between them. CDR3 amino acids: CASGGDQPQHF. CDR3 nucleotide sequence: TGTGCCAGCGGGGGCGATCAGCCCCAGCATTTT.

This chain joins TRBV5-1 and TRBJ1-1, with D perhaps TRBD1 (5 bases). Per the germline V gene, CDR1 is SGHRS and CDR2 is YFSETQ. The CDR3 covers 14 residues. The V end was cut by 0 bases, the J end by 1 base, with 7 bases between. CDR3 residues: CASSLEGENTEAFF. Here the CDR3 DNA reads TGCGCCAGCAGCTTGGAAGGGGAGAACACTGAAGCTTTCTTT. Based on the CDR3 plus reference TRBV5-1 and TRBJ1-1, the full variable domain is KAGVTQTPRYLIKTRGQQVTLSCSPISGHRSVSWYQQTPGQGLQFLFEYFSETQRNKGNFPGRFSGRQFSNSRSEMNVSTLELGDSALYLCASSLEGENTEAFFGQGTRLTVV.

This clone was counted between two and nine times. V and J are TRBV6-5 and TRBJ1-5; D not resolved. Germline V gives CDR1 MNHEY, CDR2 SVGAGI. Trimming took 4 bases from V and 0 from J, leaving 4 bases between them. CDR3 size: 13 residues. For the CDR3, the DNA is TGTGCCAGCAGTTGGGGTAGCAATCAGCCCCAGCATTTT. Its translation is CASSWGSNQPQHF.

This rearrangement joins TRBV4-1 to TRBJ2-5; no clear D. V dropped 0 bases and J dropped 5 bases, with 13 bases sitting between them. Looked up from germline, CDR1 is MGHRA and CDR2 is YSYEKL. This CDR3 contains 15 residues. The CDR3 DNA reads as TGCGCCAGCAGCCAAGATTACGGAGCACGGGAGACCCAGTACTTC. This codes for CASSQDYGARETQYF.

V gene TRBV7-2 combines with J gene TRBJ1-2; no definite D call. CDR1 SGHTA and CDR2 FQGNSA come from the germline V gene. There are 11 residues in the CDR3. The V gene lost 2 bases and the J gene lost 2 bases, with 0 bases spanning the gap. The CDR3 protein is CASSLNYGYTF. The CDR3 DNA follows: TGTGCCAGCAGCTTAAACTATGGCTACACCTTC.

The chain has TRBV19 and TRBJ1-2, with D perhaps TRBD1 (6 bases). The CDR3 sequence is 13 residues long. Per the germline V gene, CDR1 is LNHDA and CDR2 is SQIVND (reference sequence). Trimming left V 5 bases short and J 7 bases short, with 14 bases between. DNA of the CDR3: TGTGCCAGTAGTCCGGGGGGACATCTTGGCTACACCTTC. This encodes CASSPGGHLGYTF.

V and J are TRBV30 and TRBJ2-7; D unresolved. V lost 3 bases to trimming and J lost 1 base, with 31 bases between them. The CDR3 runs 20 residues. The germline gives CDR1 GTSNPN, CDR2 SVGIG (reference sequence). DNA for the CDR3: TGTGCCTGGAGAAAAGGCTCCTTCAAGTTACAGAATCTCGATTCCTACGAGCAGTACTTC. Its translation: CAWRKGSFKLQNLDSYEQYF.

V usage is TRBV9 and J usage is TRBJ2-1; TRBD2 matches at 8 bases. J lost 9 bases, V lost 4 bases, and 15 bases had no gene match. The CDR3 covers 16 residues. In germline, CDR1 is SGDLS, CDR2 YYNGEE. CDR3 in amino acids: CASSLEAGGVPREQFF. The CDR3 DNA is TGTGCCAGCAGCCTTGAGGCCGGGGGGGTTCCGCGTGAGCAGTTCTTC.

V usage is TRBV19 and J usage is TRBJ2-6; D call uncertain. This CDR3 region has 13 residues. CDR1 and CDR2 (germline): LNHDA, SQIVND (reference sequence). V lost 3 bases and J 6 bases, leaving 6 bases between the germline ends. CDR3 coding DNA: TGTGCCAGTAGTATGGAAGAGGCCAACGTCCTGACTTTC. It codes for CASSMEEANVLTF. The variable domain in full, with the rest retrieved from reference TRBV19 and TRBJ2-6, is DGGITQSPKYLFRKEGQNVTLSCEQNLNHDAMYWYRQDPGQGLRLIYYSQIVNDFQKGDIAEGYSVSREKKESFPLTVTSAQKNPTAFYLCASSMEEANVLTFGAGSRLTVL.

The chain uses TRBV6-1 and TRBJ2-5; D uncertain. The CDR3 spans 13 residues. V dropped 5 bases and J dropped 0 bases, with 7 bases sitting between them. The germline CDR1 and CDR2 sequences are MNHNS and SASEGT. The CDR3 loop reads CASSWLYQETQYF. CDR3 coding DNA: TGTGCCAGCAGTTGGCTCTACCAAGAGACCCAGTACTTC.

The chain joins TRBV6-5 to TRBJ2-7; D not resolved. Germline V gene sequence: CDR1 MNHEY, CDR2 SVGAGI. The CDR3 contains 15 residues. V dropped 5 bases and J dropped 4 bases, with 18 bases sitting between them. The CDR3 here is CASSPGPHWAYEQYF. DNA of the CDR3: TGTGCCAGCAGTCCCGGGCCGCATTGGGCGTACGAGCAGTACTTC.

V usage is TRBV6-1 and J usage is TRBJ2-6; D not resolved. The germline V gene encodes CDR1 MNHNS and CDR2 SASEGT. With 6 bases removed from V and 3 bases from J, the gap between germline ends came to 6 bases. The CDR3 has 13 amino acids. The CDR3 spells CASRDGGANVLTF. The DNA for the CDR3 is TGTGCCAGCAGGGATGGTGGGGCCAACGTCCTGACTTTC.

This clone was detected a few times. V usage is TRBV7-9 and J usage is TRBJ1-2; D is ambiguous. Germline V gene sequence: CDR1 SEHNR, CDR2 FQNEAQ (reference sequence). The ends were cut back, 5 bases at V and 8 bases at J, with 12 bases in the middle. The CDR3 is made up of 12 amino acids. The CDR3 here is CASSPQSRGYTF. CDR3 DNA: TGTGCCAGCAGCCCTCAATCGAGAGGCTACACCTTC.

This clone has a handful of counts. The CDR3 loop is CASSTDRAPNQPQHF. For the CDR3, the DNA is TGTGCCAGTAGTACCGACAGGGCGCCAAATCAGCCCCAGCATTTT. The J gene is TRBJ1-5, the V gene TRBV19; TRBD1 matches at 7 bases. Germline CDR1 LNHDA, CDR2 SQIVND (reference sequence). The CDR3 sequence is 15 residues long. J gave up 4 bases and V 4 bases, and 7 bases lay outside the gene matches. The full variable domain, its missing parts supplied by reference TRBV19 and TRBJ1-5, is DGGITQSPKYLFRKEGQNVTLSCEQNLNHDAMYWYRQDPGQGLRLIYYSQIVNDFQKGDIAEGYSVSREKKESFPLTVTSAQKNPTAFYLCASSTDRAPNQPQHFGDGTRLSIL.

The chain recombines TRBV9 with TRBJ1-5, with D uncertain. The CDR3 extends over 19 amino acids. Trimming removed 0 bases at V and 1 base at J, with 20 bases between. The germline V gene encodes CDR1 SGDLS and CDR2 YYNGEE. The CDR3 here is CASSVERVSPYRSNQPQHF. The CDR3 nucleotides are TGTGCCAGCAGCGTAGAGAGGGTGTCCCCATATAGGAGCAATCAGCCCCAGCATTTT.

The CDR3 DNA sequence: TGTGCCAGCAGCCTCTCGGGACAGGGAATTAGGGAGACCCAGTACTTC. Amino acid sequence: CASSLSGQGIRETQYF. V gene TRBV28 combines with J gene TRBJ2-5; 9 positions agree with TRBD1. Germline V gene lookup returns CDR1 MDHEN and CDR2 SYDVKM. The V segment lost 6 bases and the J segment 5 bases; nucleotides outside the gene matches: 13. The CDR3 loop spans 16 amino acids.

The chain couples TRBV7-9 to TRBJ2-2, with D possibly being TRBD1 or TRBD2 (6 bases each). Trimming pared 5 bases from V and 3 bases from J, leaving 10 bases between. The length of the CDR3 is 14 residues. Germline V gene lookup returns CDR1 SEHNR and CDR2 FQNEAQ (reference sequence). In DNA form, the CDR3 reads TGTGCCAGCAGCCTCGGGGGCTACACCGGGGAGCTGTTTTTT. This gives the protein CASSLGGYTGELFF.

This sequence joins TRBV11-3 and TRBJ2-6; D may be TRBD1 (8 bases). Germline CDR1 and CDR2: SGHNT and YENEEA. This CDR3 is built from 18 residues. The V gene lost 5 bases and the J gene lost 1 base, with 18 bases spanning the gap. This chain's CDR3 is CASSPRTGRESGANVLTF. The CDR3, as DNA: TGTGCCAGCAGCCCTCGGACAGGGAGGGAGTCTGGGGCCAACGTCCTGACTTTC.

CDR3 in amino acids: CASMASGGSLQETQYF. In nucleotides, the CDR3 is TGTGCCAGCATGGCTAGCGGGGGGAGTCTCCAAGAGACCCAGTACTTC. The chain joins TRBV28 to TRBJ2-5; 11 nucleotides match TRBD2. CDR1 is MDHEN and CDR2 is SYDVKM in the germline V gene. V lost 7 bases to trimming and J lost 1 base; unmatched junction nucleotides: 8. The CDR3 totals 16 residues. The variable domain in full, completed from reference TRBV28 and TRBJ2-5, reads DVKVTQSSRYLVKRTGEKVFLECVQDMDHENMFWYRQDPGLGLRLIYFSYDVKMKEKGDIPEGYSVSREKKERFSLILESASTNQTSMYLCASMASGGSLQETQYFGPGTRLLVL.

The V gene is TRBV7-2, the J gene TRBJ2-1; 7 nucleotides agree with TRBD2. The CDR3 length is 14 residues. Germline V gene data show CDR1 as SGHTA and CDR2 as FQGNSA. The junction had 7 bases not matched to a gene; V was cut back by 3 bases and J by 8 bases. CDR3 sequence: CASSLLRLAHEQFF. In nucleotides, the CDR3 is TGTGCCAGCAGCTTGCTACGACTAGCCCATGAGCAGTTCTTC.

The genes are TRBV5-1 and TRBJ1-2; the match to TRBD1 covers 12 bases. CDR1 SGHRS and CDR2 YFSETQ come from the germline V gene. With V trimmed by 0 bases and J by 4 bases, 13 bases remained unmatched. This CDR3 comprises 19 residues. The CDR3 is CASSLGFPGQGARSYGYTF. CDR3 bases: TGCGCCAGCAGCTTGGGGTTCCCGGGACAGGGGGCACGGAGCTATGGCTACACCTTC.

The V gene is TRBV30, the J gene TRBJ2-3; 11 positions match TRBD2. Trimming took 5 bases from V and 8 from J; bases not matched to a gene: 12. The length of the CDR3 is 15 residues. Germline lookup yields CDR1 GTSNPN and CDR2 SVGIG (reference sequence). CDR3 DNA: TGTGCCTGGGAACTTCTAGCGGGGGGATGGGGTACGCAGTATTTT. Protein: CAWELLAGGWGTQYF.

V usage is TRBV30 and J usage is TRBJ2-5; D is ambiguous. CDR3 size: 13 residues. Looked up from germline, CDR1 is GTSNPN and CDR2 is SVGIG (reference sequence). V gave up 8 bases and J gave up 3 bases, with 16 bases separating them. The CDR3 spells CARKPTREETQYF. In nucleotides, the CDR3 is TGTGCCCGGAAGCCCACAAGGGAAGAGACCCAGTACTTC.